A selection of T cell receptor beta chains follows, all from one sample in a study of blood T cell repertoires in COVID-19. Clones were read by immunoSEQ multiplex PCR, and TCRdb kept only the in-frame ones, dropping some. Of about 230,000 clones in the sample, 70% to 90% were seen once. What was sequenced was peripheral blood. These receptor sequences come from a man aged 45-60 years with COVID-19, enrolled during active disease. Both conserved end residues are part of each CDR3. A D gene is named only where the DNA matches it firmly. Rows may omit the clone size; those that give it use once, few, many or a size class.

j_call: TRBJ2-2; d_call: TRBD1; clone_size: few; v_call: TRBV18; cdr3_nt: TGTGCCAGCTCACCAACAGGGGTTGGCGGGGAGCTGTTTTTT; cdr3_aa: CASSPTGVGGELFF
j_call: TRBJ1-2; d_call: TRBD1; clone_size: few; v_call: TRBV12-3/TRBV12-4; cdr3_nt: TGTGCCAGCAGTTCTCCAGGGGGCATTGGCTACACCTTC; cdr3_aa: CASSSPGGIGYTF
j_call: TRBJ2-7; d_call: TRBD2; clone_size: few; v_call: TRBV5-5; cdr3_nt: TGTGCCAGCAGCTTGTGGGTAGCGGGAGACGGAGAGCAGTACTTC; cdr3_aa: CASSLWVAGDGEQYF
j_call: TRBJ1-6; d_call: TRBD1; clone_size: .; v_call: TRBV27; cdr3_nt: TGTGCCAGCAGTCCGCAAAGACCCGGGACAGGGCGCGAAAGGTATAATTCACCCCTCCACTTT; cdr3_aa: CASSPQRPGTGRERYNSPLHF
j_call: TRBJ2-5; d_call: .; clone_size: .; v_call: TRBV30; cdr3_nt: TGTGCCTGGAGTGTATCTGGCCTTCCGGGGAGGCAAGAGACCCAGTACTTC; cdr3_aa: CAWSVSGLPGRQETQYF
j_call: TRBJ2-7; d_call: TRBD2; clone_size: .; v_call: TRBV5-6; cdr3_nt: TGTGCCAGCAGCTTGGGGGCGGGAGATACCTACGAGCAGTACTTC; cdr3_aa: CASSLGAGDTYEQYF
j_call: TRBJ1-1; d_call: .; clone_size: few; v_call: TRBV10-2; cdr3_nt: TGCGCCAGCAGTGAACATAGGCGGGATAGGGCTGAAGCTTTCTTT; cdr3_aa: CASSEHRRDRAEAFF
j_call: TRBJ2-5; d_call: TRBD2; clone_size: .; v_call: TRBV24-1; cdr3_nt: TGTGCCACCTCCGCCGGACTAGCGGGTACCCAAGAGACCCAGTACTTC; cdr3_aa: CATSAGLAGTQETQYF
j_call: TRBJ1-6; d_call: .; clone_size: .; v_call: TRBV28; cdr3_nt: TGTGCCAGCGGGAGCTCCTATAATTCACCCCTCCACTTT; cdr3_aa: CASGSSYNSPLHF
j_call: TRBJ2-2; d_call: .; clone_size: .; v_call: TRBV7-9; cdr3_nt: TGTGCCAGCCATTCTCATAGCTTGAACACCGGGGAGCTGTTTTTT; cdr3_aa: CASHSHSLNTGELFF
j_call: TRBJ2-1; d_call: TRBD2; clone_size: .; v_call: TRBV29-1; cdr3_nt: TGCAGCGCCGAGAGTAGCGGGAATGAGCAGTTCTTC; cdr3_aa: CSAESSGNEQFF
j_call: TRBJ1-3; d_call: .; clone_size: .; v_call: TRBV27; cdr3_nt: TGTGCCAGCAGTATCAACCGGGAATCTGGAAACACCATATATTTT; cdr3_aa: CASSINRESGNTIYF
j_call: TRBJ2-2; d_call: TRBD1; clone_size: few; v_call: TRBV6-5; cdr3_nt: TGTGCCAGCAGGAACAGGGGGCGCGACACCGGGGAGCTGTTTTTT; cdr3_aa: CASRNRGRDTGELFF
j_call: TRBJ2-5; d_call: .; clone_size: .; v_call: TRBV7-6; cdr3_nt: TGTGCCAGCAGCCTGCGGTTCGTAGAGACCCAGTACTTC; cdr3_aa: CASSLRFVETQYF
j_call: TRBJ2-7; d_call: .; clone_size: .; v_call: TRBV12-3/TRBV12-4; cdr3_nt: TGTGCCAGCAGTTTAAGGCAGGGGCTGCACTTC; cdr3_aa: CASSLRQGLHF
j_call: TRBJ1-5; d_call: TRBD1; clone_size: .; v_call: TRBV28; cdr3_nt: TGTGCCAGCAGTCCCGGACAGGGGACGAATCAGCCCCAGCATTTT; cdr3_aa: CASSPGQGTNQPQHF
j_call: TRBJ1-6; d_call: TRBD1; clone_size: .; v_call: TRBV7-9; cdr3_nt: TGTGCCAGCAGCTCCGGGACAGGGATTTCACCCCTCCACTTT; cdr3_aa: CASSSGTGISPLHF
j_call: TRBJ2-3; d_call: .; clone_size: .; v_call: TRBV7-2; cdr3_nt: TGTGCCAGCAGCTTAGCGCGGCGGGGAAGCACAGATACGCAGTATTTT; cdr3_aa: CASSLARRGSTDTQYF
j_call: TRBJ2-1; d_call: TRBD2; clone_size: .; v_call: TRBV6-5; cdr3_nt: TGTGCCAGCAGTTATCGGGCGGGAGGCGATGAGCAGTTCTTC; cdr3_aa: CASSYRAGGDEQFF
j_call: TRBJ2-7; d_call: TRBD2; clone_size: .; v_call: TRBV19; cdr3_nt: TGTGCCGCTGGGACTAGCGGGAGCTACGAGCAGTACTTC; cdr3_aa: CAAGTSGSYEQYF
j_call: TRBJ2-7; d_call: .; clone_size: .; v_call: TRBV19; cdr3_nt: TGTGCCAGTAGTGGCGGAGGGCCGAGGGGCGAGCAGTACTTC; cdr3_aa: CASSGGGPRGEQYF
j_call: TRBJ2-7; d_call: .; clone_size: once; v_call: TRBV18; cdr3_nt: TGTGCCAGCTCACCAGGGCTGGACTCCTACGAGCAGTACTTC; cdr3_aa: CASSPGLDSYEQYF
j_call: TRBJ2-1; d_call: TRBD2; clone_size: .; v_call: TRBV5-5; cdr3_nt: TGTGCCAGCAGCGGGACTAGCGGGGGGTTCTACAATGAGCAGTTCTTC; cdr3_aa: CASSGTSGGFYNEQFF
j_call: TRBJ2-5; d_call: TRBD1; clone_size: .; v_call: TRBV7-9; cdr3_nt: TGTGCCAGCAGCGGGACAGGCCAAGAGACCCAGTACTTC; cdr3_aa: CASSGTGQETQYF
j_call: TRBJ2-5; d_call: TRBD2; clone_size: .; v_call: TRBV7-3; cdr3_nt: TGTGCCAGCAGCTTAGGGAGCGGGGGGCAAGAGACCCAGTACTTC; cdr3_aa: CASSLGSGGQETQYF
j_call: TRBJ1-6; d_call: TRBD1; clone_size: few; v_call: TRBV4-1; cdr3_nt: TGCGCCAGCAGCCAAGGACAGGGGAGCTCCTATAATTCACCCCTCCACTTT; cdr3_aa: CASSQGQGSSYNSPLHF
j_call: TRBJ2-7; d_call: .; clone_size: .; v_call: TRBV19; cdr3_nt: TGTGCCAGTAGTATAGATCGCGGAAATGACGAGCAGTACTTC; cdr3_aa: CASSIDRGNDEQYF
j_call: TRBJ2-1; d_call: TRBD2; clone_size: .; v_call: TRBV19; cdr3_nt: TGTGCCACTATCCATAGCGGGAGCTCCTACAATGAGCAGTTCTTC; cdr3_aa: CATIHSGSSYNEQFF
j_call: TRBJ1-3; d_call: .; clone_size: .; v_call: TRBV28; cdr3_nt: TGTGCCAGCAGTTCGGGGGTGAACACCATATATTTT; cdr3_aa: CASSSGVNTIYF
j_call: TRBJ1-2; d_call: .; clone_size: .; v_call: TRBV19; cdr3_nt: TGTGCCAGTAGTTCTAGCGAGGGAACGGCTGGCTACACCTTC; cdr3_aa: CASSSSEGTAGYTF
j_call: TRBJ2-7; d_call: .; clone_size: few; v_call: TRBV14; cdr3_nt: TGTGCCAGCAGCCTGCCGGGACTGAATCGGTACGAGCAGTACTTC; cdr3_aa: CASSLPGLNRYEQYF
j_call: TRBJ2-2; d_call: .; clone_size: .; v_call: TRBV18; cdr3_nt: TGTGCCAGCTCACCCCAGGACTCTGCAATGAACACCGGGGAGCTGTTTTTT; cdr3_aa: CASSPQDSAMNTGELFF
j_call: TRBJ2-7; d_call: .; clone_size: once; v_call: TRBV10-1; cdr3_nt: TGCGCCAGCAGTGGGGCGGCAGGGTCGGTACACGAGCAGTACTTC; cdr3_aa: CASSGAAGSVHEQYF
j_call: TRBJ2-7; d_call: .; clone_size: .; v_call: TRBV28; cdr3_nt: TGTGCCCACAGCACCCCGGGAGTTTACGAGCAGTACTTC; cdr3_aa: CAHSTPGVYEQYF
j_call: TRBJ1-3; d_call: .; clone_size: .; v_call: TRBV5-8; cdr3_nt: TGTGCCAGCAGGCGCGGGGGGGCTGGAAACACCATATATTTT; cdr3_aa: CASRRGGAGNTIYF
j_call: TRBJ2-3; d_call: .; clone_size: few; v_call: TRBV24-1; cdr3_nt: TGTGCCACCAGTGATTTGCGCGGGAGCACAGATACGCAGTATTTT; cdr3_aa: CATSDLRGSTDTQYF
j_call: TRBJ1-1; d_call: TRBD1; clone_size: few; v_call: TRBV5-1; cdr3_nt: TGCGCCAGCAGCCTAAACCGGGACAGCTCTGAAGCTTTCTTT; cdr3_aa: CASSLNRDSSEAFF
j_call: TRBJ2-3; d_call: .; clone_size: .; v_call: TRBV28; cdr3_nt: TGTGCCAGCAGTGCCCCCGGGACTCGCACAGATACGCAGTATTTT; cdr3_aa: CASSAPGTRTDTQYF
j_call: TRBJ1-6; d_call: TRBD1; clone_size: .; v_call: TRBV15; cdr3_nt: TGTGCCACCACCCCGGACAGGGGATATTCACCCCTCCACTTT; cdr3_aa: CATTPDRGYSPLHF
j_call: TRBJ2-1; d_call: TRBD2; clone_size: .; v_call: TRBV7-7; cdr3_nt: TGTGCTAGCAGCTTAGGAGGGGCCCAGCGGGGGCTCCGTGAGCATGAGCAGTTCTTC; cdr3_aa: CASSLGGAQRGLREHEQFF
j_call: TRBJ1-4; d_call: .; clone_size: .; v_call: TRBV7-9; cdr3_nt: TGTGCCAGCAGCTTAGGAGCGGGGGCGGGCCTACAAAAACTGTTTTTT; cdr3_aa: CASSLGAGAGLQKLFF
j_call: TRBJ1-2; d_call: .; clone_size: .; v_call: TRBV4-1; cdr3_nt: TGCGCCAGCAGCCAATCATCCCGGACAGTTAACTATGGCTACACCTTC; cdr3_aa: CASSQSSRTVNYGYTF
j_call: TRBJ2-2; d_call: .; clone_size: .; v_call: TRBV6-1; cdr3_nt: TGTGCCAGCAGTGAAGTCGCCGGGTCCGCGGCCGGGGAGCTGTTTTTT; cdr3_aa: CASSEVAGSAAGELFF
j_call: TRBJ2-3; d_call: TRBD2; clone_size: .; v_call: TRBV19; cdr3_nt: TGTGCCAGTAGTACCCGGGGGGGCCTTACAGATACGCAGTATTTT; cdr3_aa: CASSTRGGLTDTQYF